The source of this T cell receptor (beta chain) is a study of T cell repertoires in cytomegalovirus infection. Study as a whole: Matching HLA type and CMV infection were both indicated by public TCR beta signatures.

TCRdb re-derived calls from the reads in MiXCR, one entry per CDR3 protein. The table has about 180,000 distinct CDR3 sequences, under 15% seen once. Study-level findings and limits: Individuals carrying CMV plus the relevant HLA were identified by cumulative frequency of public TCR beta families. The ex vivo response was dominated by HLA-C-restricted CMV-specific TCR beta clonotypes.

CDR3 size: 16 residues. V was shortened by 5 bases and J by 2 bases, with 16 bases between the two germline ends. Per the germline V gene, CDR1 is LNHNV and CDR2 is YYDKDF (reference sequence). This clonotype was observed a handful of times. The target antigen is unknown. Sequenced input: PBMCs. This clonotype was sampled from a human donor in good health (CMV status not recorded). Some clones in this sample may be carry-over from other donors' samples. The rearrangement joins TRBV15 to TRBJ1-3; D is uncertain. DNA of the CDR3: TGTGCCACCAGCGGACCCGGACGGGAAACTGGAAACACCATATATTTT. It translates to CATSGPGRETGNTIYF.